This passage covers 17 T cell receptor beta chains from one sample sequenced in a study of OX40 agonist ivuxolimab in advanced cancers. This table comes from immunoSEQ multiplex PCR, and its TCRdb copy is limited to in-frame clones, with some not included. The sample holds 84,000 or so clones; 70% to 90% are singletons and the top ten take approximately 0.26%. The sample consisted of CD4+ or CD8+ T cells sorted from blood, taken in a trial of the OX40 agonist ivuxolimab. The receptors come from an adult with an advanced solid tumor such as melanoma, head and neck, liver or kidney cancer.

This clone was observed a single time. V usage is TRBV29-1 and J usage is TRBJ2-3; unclear D gene. From germline, CDR1 is SQVTM and CDR2 ANQGSEA. Trimming took off 6 bases at V and 3 bases at J, with 7 bases between the two ends. The CDR3 sequence is 11 residues long. The CDR3 reads CSVGPTDTQYF. The CDR3 DNA is TGCAGCGTAGGACCGACAGATACGCAGTATTTT.

The J gene is TRBJ1-3, the V gene TRBV10-3; the D gene is possibly TRBD1 (5 bases). The CDR3 sequence is 18 residues long. CDR1 and CDR2 from the germline V gene are ENHRY and SYGVKD. V lost 6 bases, J lost 0 bases, and 21 bases lay in between. The chain's CDR3 is CAIRGGSERSNSGNTIYF. DNA for the CDR3: TGTGCCATCAGGGGGGGGTCAGAGAGATCCAACTCTGGAAACACCATATATTTT.

The chain employs TRBV23-1 and TRBJ2-1; TRBD2 agrees at 15 bases. TRBV23-1 is filed as an ORF, its function uncertain. V was clipped by 3 bases and J by 8 bases; unmatched bases: 8. CDR3 length equals 17 residues. The CDR3 bases are TGCGCCAGCAGTCACCCCGGGACTAGCGGGGGGAGAGATGAGCAGTTCTTC. This encodes CASSHPGTSGGRDEQFF.

The V gene is TRBV18, the J gene TRBJ1-1, with no clear D. This CDR3 comprises 16 residues. The V and J ends lost 2 bases and 0 bases respectively, with 13 bases between them. CDR1 is KGHSH, CDR2 LQKENI, per germline. The DNA of the CDR3 is TGTGCCAGCTCACCAAGGGAAGACTCCATGAACACTGAAGCTTTCTTT. Protein sequence: CASSPREDSMNTEAFF.

Only one count was recorded for this clone. V usage is TRBV5-1 and J usage is TRBJ2-5, with D possibly matching TRBD2 (5 bases). This CDR3 contains 11 residues. Germline V gene sequence: CDR1 SGHRS, CDR2 YFSETQ. V shed 5 bases and J shed 5 bases, with 7 bases lying between them. CDR3 DNA: TGCGCCAGCAGTCGCGGGGAGACCCAGTACTTC. Protein product: CASSRGETQYF.

This chain uses TRBV7-2 with TRBJ2-2, with D tentatively TRBD1 (5 bases). Trimming pared 5 bases from V and 5 bases from J, leaving 21 bases between. Looked up from germline, CDR1 is SGHTA and CDR2 is FQGNSA. The CDR3 loop spans 17 amino acids. The CDR3 nucleotides read TGTGCCAGCAGCATCCCCCCGGGCAGGGCGGATACCGGGGAGCTGTTTTTT. Protein product: CASSIPPGRADTGELFF.

This clone came up once. The gene calls are TRBV30 and TRBJ1-1, with 11 bases fitting TRBD1. Per germline, CDR1 GTSNPN and CDR2 SVGIG (reference sequence). The CDR3 contains 13 residues. V dropped 5 bases and J dropped 2; count of bases not matched to a gene: 1. The CDR3 reads CAWGQGANTEAFF. In nucleotides, the CDR3 is TGTGCCTGGGGACAGGGGGCAAACACTGAAGCTTTCTTT.

This chain joins TRBV12-5 and TRBJ1-2, with D possibly matching TRBD1 (6 bases). CDR3 length: 16 amino acids. V shed 0 bases and J shed 1 base, with 12 bases lying between them. The germline gives CDR1 LGHNT, CDR2 FRNRAP. As DNA, the CDR3 is TGTGCTAGTGGTTTGGTACGGGGGCCCATTAACTATGGCTACACCTTC. This sequence encodes CASGLVRGPINYGYTF.

The chain is built from TRBV5-1 and TRBJ1-3, with D possibly TRBD1 on 5 matching bases. In germline, CDR1 is SGHRS, CDR2 YFSETQ. The CDR3 runs to 16 residues. V shed 6 bases and J shed 0 bases, with 16 bases lying between them. The DNA of the CDR3 is TGCGCCAGCAACAGGCAAGGGGTTAGCTCTGGAAACACCATATATTTT. Translated: CASNRQGVSSGNTIYF.

The rearrangement uses TRBV5-4 and TRBJ2-2, with D perhaps TRBD2 (5 bases). The CDR3 has 16 residues. The germline CDR1 and CDR2 sequences are SGHNT and YYREEE (reference sequence). Trimming removed 0 bases at V and 4 bases at J, with 13 bases between. The DNA for the CDR3 is TGTGCCAGCAGCTTGGCCGGTCTAGCAGTCACCGGGGAGCTGTTTTTT. This encodes CASSLAGLAVTGELFF.

The chain joins TRBV14 to TRBJ2-7, with D maybe TRBD2 (6 bases). The CDR3 has 13 residues. V lost 4 bases and J 4 bases, leaving 11 bases between the germline ends. Germline V gene lookup returns CDR1 SGHDN and CDR2 FVKESK. CDR3 sequence (DNA): TGTGCCAGCAGCCGAGGCGGGGAGTACGAGCAGTACTTC. As protein: CASSRGGEYEQYF.

This rearrangement joins TRBV7-9 to TRBJ1-4; D is unclear. The V and J ends lost 0 bases and 8 bases respectively, with 10 bases between them. Germline V gene data show CDR1 as SEHNR and CDR2 as FQNEAQ (reference sequence). The CDR3 runs to 14 residues. The CDR3 here is CASSLAGRGEKLFF. Written as DNA, the CDR3 is TGTGCCAGCAGCTTAGCAGGGAGAGGGGAAAAACTGTTTTTT.

The rearrangement links TRBV7-8 to TRBJ1-2; 7 nucleotides agree with TRBD1. Germline V lookup: CDR1 SGHVS, CDR2 FQNEAQ. The V and J ends lost 5 bases and 0 bases, in that order; junction bases with no gene match: 6. CDR3 length: 15 residues. Here the CDR3 DNA reads TGTGCCAGCAGCGTAGGGGACAGATCTAACTATGGCTACACCTTC. Amino acid sequence: CASSVGDRSNYGYTF.

J is TRBJ2-2 and V is TRBV10-1; no clear D. The V end lost 0 bases, the J end lost 5 bases, and 4 bases lay between the germline ends. The CDR3 spans 13 residues. Germline V lookup: CDR1 WNHNN, CDR2 SYGVQD (reference sequence). The CDR3 protein is CASSESKTGELFF. For the CDR3, the DNA is TGCGCCAGCAGTGAGTCAAAGACCGGGGAGCTGTTTTTT.

The chain recombines TRBV6-4 with TRBJ2-3, with 11 positions matching TRBD2. This CDR3 has 15 amino acids. J was trimmed by 4 bases and V by 3 bases; bases with no gene match: 3. Germline V lookup: CDR1 MRHNA, CDR2 SNTAGT. CDR3 loop: CASSETSGGADTQYF. DNA of the CDR3: TGTGCCAGCAGTGAAACTAGCGGGGGCGCAGATACGCAGTATTTT.

CDR3 sequence (DNA): TGTGCCAGCAGACTACAGGGACTCAATCAGCCCCAGCATTTT. This gives the protein CASRLQGLNQPQHF. The chain has TRBV27 and TRBJ1-5, with D possibly TRBD1 on 6 matching bases. There are 14 residues in the CDR3. Trimming stripped 6 bases from V and 3 bases from J, with 12 bases between. Germline-derived CDR1 and CDR2 are MNHEY and SMNVEV (reference sequence).

This sequence joins TRBV2 and TRBJ1-4; D is unresolved. CDR1 and CDR2 from the germline V gene are SNHLY and FYNNEI. V was trimmed by 4 bases and J by 7 bases, leaving 7 bases between them. The CDR3 length is 12 residues. CDR3 protein: CASSAYGEKLFF. CDR3 bases: TGTGCCAGCAGTGCCTATGGTGAAAAACTGTTTTTT.